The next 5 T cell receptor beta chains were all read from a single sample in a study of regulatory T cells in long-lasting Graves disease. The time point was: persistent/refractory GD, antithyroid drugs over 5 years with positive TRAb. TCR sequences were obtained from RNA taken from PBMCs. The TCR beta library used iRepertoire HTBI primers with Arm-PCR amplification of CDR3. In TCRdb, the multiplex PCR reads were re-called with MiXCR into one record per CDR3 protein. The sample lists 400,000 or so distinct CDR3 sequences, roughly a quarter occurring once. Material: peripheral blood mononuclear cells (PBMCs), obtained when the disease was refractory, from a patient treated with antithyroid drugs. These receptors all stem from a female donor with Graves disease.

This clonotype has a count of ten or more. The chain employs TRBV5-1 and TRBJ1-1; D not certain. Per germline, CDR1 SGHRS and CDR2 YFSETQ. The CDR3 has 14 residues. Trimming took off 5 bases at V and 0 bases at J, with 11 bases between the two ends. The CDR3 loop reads CASSSYDLNTEAFF. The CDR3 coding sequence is TGCGCCAGCAGTTCGTATGACTTGAACACTGAAGCTTTCTTT. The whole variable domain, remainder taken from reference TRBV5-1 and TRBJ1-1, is KAGVTQTPRYLIKTRGQQVTLSCSPISGHRSVSWYQQTPGQGLQFLFEYFSETQRNKGNFPGRFSGRQFSNSRSEMNVSTLELGDSALYLCASSSYDLNTEAFFGQGTRLTVV.

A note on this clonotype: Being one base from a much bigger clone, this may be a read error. CDR3 nucleotides: TGTGCCAGCAGGCGTACAGGGGCGACGGGCACTGAAGCTTTCTTT. As protein: CASRRTGATGTEAFF. This chain connects TRBV7-9 to TRBJ1-1; the match to TRBD1 covers 7 bases. Unmatched junction bases numbered 11, after V lost 6 bases and J lost 4 bases. In germline, CDR1 is SEHNR, CDR2 FQNEAQ (reference sequence). This CDR3 has 15 amino acids.

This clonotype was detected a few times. The chain's CDR3 is CSSYLHTQYF. CDR3 coding DNA: TGCAGCTCGTACTTGCATACGCAGTATTTT. The gene calls are TRBV29-1 and TRBJ2-3; D not resolved. This CDR3 spans 10 amino acids. CDR1 is SQVTM and CDR2 is ANQGSEA in the germline V gene. With 8 bases removed from V and 7 bases from J, the gap between germline ends came to 10 bases.

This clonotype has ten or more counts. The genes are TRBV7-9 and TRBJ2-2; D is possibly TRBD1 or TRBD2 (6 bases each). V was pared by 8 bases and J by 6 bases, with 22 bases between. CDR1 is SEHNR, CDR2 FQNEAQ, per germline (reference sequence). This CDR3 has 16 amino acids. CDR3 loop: CASRPDGGGSAGELFF. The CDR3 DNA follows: TGTGCCAGCCGCCCTGACGGGGGCGGATCGGCCGGGGAGCTGTTTTTT.

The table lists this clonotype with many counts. The DNA of the CDR3 is TGCAGCGTTGGGAGGGAGGAAGAGGCACAAGAGACCCAGTACTTC. It codes for CSVGREEEAQETQYF. The chain combines TRBV29-1 with TRBJ2-5; perhaps TRBD2 as D (6 bases). The V end was cut by 4 bases, the J end by 2 bases, with 17 bases between. The CDR3 is made up of 15 amino acids. CDR1 is SQVTM, CDR2 ANQGSEA, per germline.